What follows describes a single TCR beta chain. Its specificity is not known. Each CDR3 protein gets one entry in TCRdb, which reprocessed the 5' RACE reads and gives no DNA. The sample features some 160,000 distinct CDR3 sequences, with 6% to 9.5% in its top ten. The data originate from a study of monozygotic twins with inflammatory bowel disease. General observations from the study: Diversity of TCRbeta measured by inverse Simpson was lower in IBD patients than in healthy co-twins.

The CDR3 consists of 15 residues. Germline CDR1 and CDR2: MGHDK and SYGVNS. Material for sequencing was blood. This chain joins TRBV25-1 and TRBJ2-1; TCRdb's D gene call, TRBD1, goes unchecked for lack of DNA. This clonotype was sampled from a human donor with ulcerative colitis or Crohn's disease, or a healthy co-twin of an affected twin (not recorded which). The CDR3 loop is CASSEYGRDSDEQFF.